These T cell receptor beta chains were read from a single sample in a study of regulatory T cells. The protocol was immunoSEQ multiplex PCR, while the TCRdb copy is restricted to in-frame clones and leaves out a portion. The sample carries 30,000 to 40,000 clones, about 93% recorded once. The specimen sequenced was conventional CD4+ T cells sorted from blood. The receptors shown here come from a child between 2 and 9 years old with CD3G deficiency. CDR3s include the opening cysteine and the closing phenylalanine or tryptophan. D genes are given only for firm matches. Clone size, where shown, is once, few, many, or a class for clones that have expanded.

cdr3_length clone_size j_call v_call d_call cdr3_aa cdr3_nt
13 - TRBJ2-7 TRBV10-3 - CAISEGARREQYF TGTGCCATCAGTGAGGGGGCGCGTCGTGAGCAGTACTTC
15 - TRBJ2-5 TRBV30 - CAWSEGRSGQETQYF TGTGCCTGGAGTGAGGGCAGGTCGGGCCAAGAGACCCAGTACTTC
14 - TRBJ2-7 TRBV5-1 TRBD1 CASKFGTGDPKEYF TGCGCCAGCAAATTCGGGACAGGAGACCCTAAGGAGTACTTC
12 - TRBJ2-1 TRBV18 - CASSLRDPEGFF TGTGCCAGCTCACTACGGGACCCCGAGGGCTTCTTC
16 - TRBJ2-5 TRBV7-9 TRBD2 CASSWGLAGGVETQYF TGTGCCAGCAGCTGGGGACTAGCGGGAGGCGTAGAGACCCAGTACTTC
17 - TRBJ2-2 TRBV13 TRBD2 CASSPRLAGGLAGELFF TGTGCCAGCAGCCCTCGGCTAGCGGGAGGGCTCGCCGGGGAGCTGTTTTTT
13 - TRBJ1-2 TRBV5-1 - CASSFEGSYGYTF TGCGCCAGCAGCTTTGAAGGGAGCTATGGCTACACCTTC
15 - TRBJ2-3 TRBV7-9 TRBD1 CASSTGTGRTDTQYF TGTGCCAGCAGCACCGGGACAGGGAGGACAGATACGCAGTATTTT
12 once TRBJ1-5 TRBV28 - CASSIFNQPQHF TGTGCCAGCAGTATTTTCAATCAGCCCCAGCATTTT
14 - TRBJ2-2 TRBV7-8 TRBD1 CASSRTGNTGELFF TGTGCCAGCAGTCGGACAGGGAACACCGGGGAGCTGTTTTTT
13 - TRBJ1-2 TRBV18 TRBD1 CASSPDRGYGYTF TGTGCCAGCTCACCGGACAGGGGCTATGGCTACACCTTC
13 few TRBJ1-5 TRBV28 - CASSLSAWQPQHF TGTGCCAGCAGTTTAAGCGCCTGGCAGCCCCAGCATTTT
17 - TRBJ2-6 TRBV10-3 TRBD1 CAISPGTGGGGANVLTF TGTGCCATCAGTCCCGGGACAGGGGGCGGAGGGGCCAACGTCCTGACTTTC
13 - TRBJ2-2 TRBV18 - CASSPGNTGELFF TGTGCCAGCTCACCAGGGAACACCGGGGAGCTGTTTTTT
13 - TRBJ2-4 TRBV28 - CASSSSGADIQYF TGTGCTAGCAGTTCGTCGGGGGCGGACATTCAGTACTTC
13 - TRBJ1-2 TRBV28 TRBD1 CASSEGGSDGYTF TGTGCCAGCAGTGAAGGGGGCTCTGATGGCTACACCTTC
12 - TRBJ2-3 TRBV6-1 - CASISSTDTQYF TGTGCCAGCATCTCTAGCACAGATACGCAGTATTTT
13 - TRBJ2-3 TRBV28 - CASTDLSTDTQYF TGTGCCAGCACTGACTTAAGCACAGATACGCAGTATTTT
14 - TRBJ1-5 TRBV23-1 - CASTLRGIHQPQHF TGCGCCAGCACCTTGCGGGGGATCCATCAGCCCCAGCATTTT
19 - TRBJ2-7 TRBV28 TRBD2 CASSQGGAGGAGGFYEQYF TGTGCCAGCAGTCAAGGGGGTGCAGGTGGAGCGGGAGGATTCTACGAGCAGTACTTC
14 - TRBJ1-1 TRBV5-1 - CASSLEPRYSEAFF TGCGCCAGCAGCTTGGAGCCGAGATATAGTGAAGCTTTCTTT